These T cell receptor beta chains were read from a single sample in a study of T cells after yellow fever vaccination. TCRdb redid the calling of the 5' RACE reads with MiXCR, one entry per CDR3 protein. The table records around 260,000 distinct CDR3 sequences, about 5.2% of them present only once. Sample: CD4+ T cells sorted from PBMCs, taken on the day of the yellow fever booster vaccination. The receptor set was obtained from a man aged 18 to 30 who received the YFV17D yellow fever vaccine. The CDR3 runs from the conserved cysteine through the conserved F or W. Clone size is shown for a subset of rows, as once, few, many or a class of expanded clone.

abundance: few
v_gene: TRBV5-1
CDR3aa: CASSEGGGYTF

abundance: many
v_gene: TRBV5-1
CDR3aa: CASSIGLAGSEQFF

abundance: few
v_gene: TRBV5-1
CDR3aa: CASSQSPGRRSGYF

abundance: few
v_gene: TRBV15
CDR3aa: CATSRDSRDTQYF

abundance: NA
v_gene: TRBV28
CDR3aa: CASSSGGQDYGYTF

abundance: many
v_gene: TRBV7-3
CDR3aa: CASSSPGATEAFF

abundance: many
v_gene: TRBV12-3/TRBV12-4
CDR3aa: CASITDRVAGELFF

abundance: NA
v_gene: TRBV4-1
CDR3aa: CASSQDQMGQGAYGYTF

abundance: NA
v_gene: TRBV6-2/TRBV6-3
CDR3aa: CASSPGGTQSNEQFF

abundance: many
v_gene: TRBV28
CDR3aa: CASSLYRQPQHF

abundance: NA
v_gene: TRBV6-5
CDR3aa: CASSYSRVQGLSGNTIYF

abundance: few
v_gene: TRBV29-1
CDR3aa: CSAGLDPMDEQYF

abundance: few
v_gene: TRBV5-4
CDR3aa: CASSRQGEQFF

abundance: few
v_gene: TRBV20-1
CDR3aa: CSASRILNTEAFF

abundance: few
v_gene: TRBV4-1
CDR3aa: CASSQGVGQPYEKLFF

abundance: many
v_gene: TRBV28
CDR3aa: CASTPGRAETQYF

abundance: many
v_gene: TRBV30
CDR3aa: CAWLSGTDTQYF

abundance: many
v_gene: TRBV12-3/TRBV12-4
CDR3aa: CASTLGRRGLSGYTF

abundance: few
v_gene: TRBV10-3
CDR3aa: CAIRVGTSDEQYF

abundance: NA
v_gene: TRBV20-1
CDR3aa: CSARERGSHNIQYF

abundance: NA
v_gene: TRBV12-3/TRBV12-4
CDR3aa: CASSSAGTANYGYTF

abundance: NA
v_gene: TRBV7-2
CDR3aa: CASRSRLAGGADTQYF

abundance: many
v_gene: TRBV5-4
CDR3aa: CASSRGFLDNTEAFF

abundance: NA
v_gene: TRBV7-2
CDR3aa: CASSLAGQGQPQHF

abundance: many
v_gene: TRBV5-5
CDR3aa: CASSLSTSRALYEQYF

abundance: few
v_gene: TRBV2
CDR3aa: CASTEAVYSNQPQHF

abundance: NA
v_gene: TRBV24-1
CDR3aa: CATSDLRDTQYF

abundance: many
v_gene: TRBV4-3
CDR3aa: CASSHEQRLGPEQETQYF

abundance: few
v_gene: TRBV7-9
CDR3aa: CASSFGTSGLVYIAEEAFF

abundance: NA
v_gene: TRBV7-2
CDR3aa: CASSFRTGGQNQPQHF

abundance: NA
v_gene: TRBV7-2
CDR3aa: CASSLWGGGPNQPRHF

abundance: few
v_gene: TRBV12-5
CDR3aa: CASGPPSGVQTQYF

abundance: few
v_gene: TRBV12-3/TRBV12-4
CDR3aa: CASKRLLSTDTQYF